Listed below are T cell receptor beta chains from one sample, sequenced in a study of human thymus T cells. The method was immunoSEQ multiplex PCR; TCRdb's version includes in-frame clones alone and lacks a portion of them. This repertoire shows about 78,000 clones, nearly 98% found once; its top ten account for roughly 0.031%. The sequencing input was thymus tissue. These receptors all come from a boy in the first two years of life with a congenital heart defect but otherwise immunologically healthy. The CDR3 runs from the conserved cysteine through the conserved F or W. The D gene is left open where the match is weak. Some rows have no size entry. The others give once, few or many, or a class for an expanded clone.

12 | . | . | TRBJ1-2 | TRBV5-5 | CASSWTNYGYTF | TGTGCCAGCAGCTGGACAAACTATGGCTACACCTTC
16 | . | TRBD2 | TRBJ2-5 | TRBV2 | CASRGTSGGPQETQYF | TGTGCCAGCAGGGGGACTAGCGGGGGGCCTCAAGAGACCCAGTACTTC
16 | . | . | TRBJ1-5 | TRBV9 | CASSAPGQVSNQPQHF | TGTGCCAGCAGCGCTCCCGGGCAGGTTAGCAATCAGCCCCAGCATTTT
13 | . | . | TRBJ1-5 | TRBV27 | CASSGYSNQPQHF | TGTGCCAGCAGTGGTTATAGCAATCAGCCCCAGCATTTT
16 | once | TRBD2 | TRBJ2-7 | TRBV14 | CASSQDPDSGRHEQYF | TGTGCCAGCAGCCAAGATCCGGATAGCGGGAGACACGAGCAGTACTTC
15 | once | TRBD1 | TRBJ2-2 | TRBV27 | CASSPDRGNTGELFF | TGTGCCAGCAGTCCAGACAGGGGGAACACCGGGGAGCTGTTTTTT
14 | . | TRBD1 | TRBJ1-4 | TRBV29-1 | CSARSAGGNEKLFF | TGCAGCGCCCGCTCGGCAGGGGGTAATGAAAAACTGTTTTTT
15 | . | TRBD2 | TRBJ2-3 | TRBV5-1 | CASLGPAGGPDTQYF | TGCGCCAGCTTAGGGCCAGCGGGGGGACCAGATACGCAGTATTTT
16 | . | TRBD2 | TRBJ2-3 | TRBV19 | CASSIRLAGITDTQYF | TGTGCCAGTAGTATAAGACTAGCGGGAATCACAGATACGCAGTATTTT
19 | . | TRBD1 | TRBJ2-1 | TRBV7-9 | CASVYAGQGEHSPTNEQFF | TGTGCCAGCGTCTATGCGGGACAGGGGGAGCACAGCCCTACCAATGAGCAGTTCTTC
13 | . | TRBD1 | TRBJ2-3 | TRBV11-2 | CATGGFKTDTQYF | TGTGCTACAGGGGGATTCAAGACAGATACGCAGTATTTT
15 | . | . | TRBJ2-5 | TRBV5-4 | CASSAGTASGETQYF | TGTGCCAGCAGCGCCGGGACGGCCTCCGGGGAGACCCAGTACTTC
16 | . | . | TRBJ2-1 | TRBV25-1 | CASSESDRGSYNEQFF | TGTGCCAGCAGTGAATCCGACCGGGGATCCTACAATGAGCAGTTCTTC
17 | . | TRBD2 | TRBJ2-3 | TRBV7-6 | CASSSSLAGGVTDTQYF | TGTGCCAGCAGCTCGAGTTTAGCGGGGGGGGTCACAGATACGCAGTATTTT
16 | few | . | TRBJ1-5 | TRBV4-2 | CASSQDEGQQNQPQHF | TGTGCCAGCAGCCAAGATGAGGGCCAACAGAATCAGCCCCAGCATTTT
14 | . | . | TRBJ2-3 | TRBV2 | CASSSGTSTDTQYF | TGTGCCAGCAGTTCCGGGACTAGCACAGATACGCAGTATTTT
13 | . | . | TRBJ2-3 | TRBV6-5 | CASSYDSQDTQYF | TGTGCCAGCAGTTACGACTCCCAGGATACGCAGTATTTT
12 | . | . | TRBJ1-1 | TRBV5-6 | CASSLESRGAFF | TGTGCCAGCAGCTTGGAAAGTAGGGGAGCTTTCTTT
15 | . | . | TRBJ1-2 | TRBV6-4 | CASTLHPGGDYGYTF | TGTGCCAGCACTCTTCATCCGGGGGGCGACTATGGCTACACCTTC
19 | . | TRBD2 | TRBJ2-7 | TRBV6-1 | CASSEGKLRRLAISYEQYF | TGTGCCAGCAGTGAAGGGAAGCTAAGAAGACTAGCGATTTCCTACGAGCAGTACTTC
14 | . | . | TRBJ1-1 | TRBV28 | CASRSRRANTEAFF | TGTGCCAGCAGATCCCGCCGGGCGAACACTGAAGCTTTCTTT
21 | . | TRBD1 | TRBJ1-5 | TRBV19 | CASSILSVGTGGQPYNQPQHF | TGTGCCAGTAGTATTTTAAGTGTTGGGACAGGGGGCCAACCCTACAATCAGCCCCAGCATTTT
17 | . | TRBD1 | TRBJ1-5 | TRBV5-8 | CASSLIAVRGRWQPQHF | TGTGCCAGCAGCTTGATAGCGGTGAGGGGGCGCTGGCAGCCCCAGCATTTT
12 | . | . | TRBJ1-5 | TRBV2 | CASRDSNQPQHF | TGTGCCAGCAGGGATAGCAATCAGCCCCAGCATTTT
13 | . | TRBD1 | TRBJ2-7 | TRBV10-3 | CAISEDREGEQYF | TGTGCCATCAGTGAGGACAGGGAAGGCGAGCAGTACTTC
16 | once | . | TRBJ1-1 | TRBV6-1 | CASSVGVKVGATEAFF | TGTGCCAGCAGTGTCGGAGTGAAGGTTGGTGCCACTGAAGCTTTCTTT
16 | . | TRBD2 | TRBJ2-7 | TRBV7-9 | CASSLSPAGTTYEQYF | TGTGCCAGCAGCTTATCGCCGGCAGGGACTACCTACGAGCAGTACTTC
13 | . | . | TRBJ1-3 | TRBV25-1 | CASKALPGNTIYF | TGTGCCAGCAAGGCCCTCCCTGGAAACACCATATATTTT
15 | . | . | TRBJ1-2 | TRBV5-1 | CASSPKTDANYGYTF | TGCGCCAGCAGCCCCAAGACGGATGCTAACTATGGCTACACCTTC
13 | . | . | TRBJ1-1 | TRBV18 | CASSPRGRTEAFF | TGTGCCAGCTCACCACGGGGGAGAACTGAAGCTTTCTTT
17 | . | TRBD1 | TRBJ2-1 | TRBV19 | CASSIEGDRGYYNEQFF | TGTGCCAGTAGTATAGAAGGGGACAGGGGCTACTACAATGAGCAGTTCTTC
16 | once | . | TRBJ1-2 | TRBV7-2 | CASSLAQGEVFYGYTF | TGTGCCAGCAGCTTAGCACAGGGCGAGGTTTTCTATGGCTACACCTTC
17 | . | TRBD2 | TRBJ2-3 | TRBV14 | CASSQSSGRVAEDTQYF | TGTGCCAGCAGCCAATCTAGCGGGAGGGTGGCCGAAGATACGCAGTATTTT
13 | . | . | TRBJ2-7 | TRBV7-2 | CASSLAHPYEQYF | TGTGCCAGCAGCCTAGCACACCCCTACGAGCAGTACTTC
15 | . | . | TRBJ1-2 | TRBV5-1 | CASSLAQGLNYGYTF | TGCGCCAGCAGCTTGGCCCAGGGTTTGAACTATGGCTACACCTTC
19 | . | TRBD1 | TRBJ2-2 | TRBV5-6 | CASSLAFQGALCGTGELFF | TGTGCCAGCAGCTTGGCATTCCAGGGGGCGTTGTGTGGGACCGGGGAGCTGTTTTTT